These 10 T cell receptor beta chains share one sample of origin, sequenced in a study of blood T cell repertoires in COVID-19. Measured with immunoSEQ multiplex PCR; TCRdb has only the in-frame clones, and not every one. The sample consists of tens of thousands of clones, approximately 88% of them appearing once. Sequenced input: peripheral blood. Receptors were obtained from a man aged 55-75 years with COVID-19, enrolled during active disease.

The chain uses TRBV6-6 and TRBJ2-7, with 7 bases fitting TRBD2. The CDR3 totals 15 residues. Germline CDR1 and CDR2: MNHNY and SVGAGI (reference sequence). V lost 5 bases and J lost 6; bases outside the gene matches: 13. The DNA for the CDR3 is TGTGCCAGCAGTACCGCGTTGCGGGAGTATTTCGAGCAGTACTTC. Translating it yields CASSTALREYFEQYF.

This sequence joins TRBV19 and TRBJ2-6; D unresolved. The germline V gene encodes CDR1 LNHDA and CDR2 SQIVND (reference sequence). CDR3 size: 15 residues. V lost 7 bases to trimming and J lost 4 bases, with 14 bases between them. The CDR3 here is CASIGERAGANVLTF. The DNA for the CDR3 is TGTGCCAGTATTGGCGAGCGAGCGGGGGCCAACGTCCTGACTTTC.

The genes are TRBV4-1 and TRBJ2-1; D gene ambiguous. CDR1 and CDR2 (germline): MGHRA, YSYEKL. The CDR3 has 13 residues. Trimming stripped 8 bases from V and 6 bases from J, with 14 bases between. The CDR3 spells CASAAFEVNEQFF. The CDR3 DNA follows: TGCGCCAGCGCGGCGTTTGAGGTCAATGAGCAGTTCTTC.

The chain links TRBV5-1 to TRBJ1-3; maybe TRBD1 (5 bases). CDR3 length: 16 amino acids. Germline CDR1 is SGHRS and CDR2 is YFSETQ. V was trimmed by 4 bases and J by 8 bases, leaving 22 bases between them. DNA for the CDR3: TGCGCCAGCAGCCCTTACCCCACCTCGGGGGGAGACACCATATATTTT. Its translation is CASSPYPTSGGDTIYF.

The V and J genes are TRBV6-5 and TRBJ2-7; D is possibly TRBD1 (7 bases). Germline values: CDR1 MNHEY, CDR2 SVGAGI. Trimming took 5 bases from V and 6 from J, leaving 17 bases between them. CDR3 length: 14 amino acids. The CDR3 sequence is CASSPSGGISEQYF. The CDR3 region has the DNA TGTGCCAGCAGTCCTTCAGGGGGGATTAGCGAGCAGTACTTC.

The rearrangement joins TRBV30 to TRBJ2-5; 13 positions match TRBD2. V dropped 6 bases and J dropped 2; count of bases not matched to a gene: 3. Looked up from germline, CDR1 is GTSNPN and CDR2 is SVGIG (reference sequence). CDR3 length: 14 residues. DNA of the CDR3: TGTGCCTGTACGGGACTAGCGGGACAAGAGACCCAGTACTTC. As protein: CACTGLAGQETQYF.

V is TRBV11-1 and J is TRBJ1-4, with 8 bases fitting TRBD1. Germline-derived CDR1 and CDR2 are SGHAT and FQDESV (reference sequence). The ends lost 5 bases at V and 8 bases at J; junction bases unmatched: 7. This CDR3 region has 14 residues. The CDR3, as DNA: TGTGCCAGCAGCCACGACAGGGGTGAAGAAAAACTGTTTTTT. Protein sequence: CASSHDRGEEKLFF.

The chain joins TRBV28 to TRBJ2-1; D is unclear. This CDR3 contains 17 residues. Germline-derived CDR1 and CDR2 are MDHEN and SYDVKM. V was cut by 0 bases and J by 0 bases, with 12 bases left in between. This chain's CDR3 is CASSLWVGGSSYNEQFF. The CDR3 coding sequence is TGTGCCAGCAGTTTATGGGTAGGCGGCAGCTCCTACAATGAGCAGTTCTTC.

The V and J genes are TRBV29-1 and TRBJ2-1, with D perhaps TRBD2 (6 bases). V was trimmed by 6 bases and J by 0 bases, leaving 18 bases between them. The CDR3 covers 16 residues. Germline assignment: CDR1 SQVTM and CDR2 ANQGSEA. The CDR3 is CSVWGDSDSSYNEQFF. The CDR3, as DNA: TGCAGCGTCTGGGGGGATAGCGACAGCTCCTACAATGAGCAGTTCTTC.

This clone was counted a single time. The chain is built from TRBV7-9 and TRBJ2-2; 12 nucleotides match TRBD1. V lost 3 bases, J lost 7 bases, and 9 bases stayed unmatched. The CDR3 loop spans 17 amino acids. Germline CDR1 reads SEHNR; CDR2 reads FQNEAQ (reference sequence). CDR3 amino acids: CASSLDGDRGLVGELFF. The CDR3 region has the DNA TGTGCCAGCAGCTTGGATGGGGACAGGGGGCTTGTCGGGGAGCTGTTTTTT.